The text below deals with one T cell receptor (beta chain). Trimming took 4 bases from V and 3 from J, leaving 13 bases between them. Germline V gene data show CDR1 as SGHNT and CDR2 as YYREEE (reference sequence). The CDR3 is made up of 15 amino acids. This sample was included in a study of blood T cell repertoires in COVID-19. Profiled with immunoSEQ multiplex PCR; TCRdb holds only in-frame clones, not every one. The data contain some 150,000 clones, nearly 80% of them singletons. The chain has TRBV5-4 and TRBJ1-4; tentatively, D is TRBD1 (5 bases). The TCR was taken from a man older than 75 with acute or convalescent COVID-19. The sample was peripheral blood. Written as DNA, the CDR3 is TGTGCCAGCAGCCCCATCGGGGGGTCTAATGAAAAACTGTTTTTT. Translating gives CASSPIGGSNEKLFF.